The 9 T cell receptor beta chains in this list originate from one sample, sequenced in a study of long-term antiretroviral therapy in people with HIV. The run of the v3.0 immunoSEQ assay was at survey level. TCRdb's copy holds only in-frame clones and misses some; the assay was immunoSEQ multiplex PCR. The data hold 25,000 to 30,000 clones, with 80% to 90% observed a single time. The sample here was unsorted PBMCs, taken 3 years after starting antiretroviral therapy. The source of these receptors is a man aged 35 to 55 with HIV.

The chain carries TRBV13 and TRBJ1-1; D call uncertain. The CDR3 covers 12 residues. Trimming pared 5 bases from V and 4 bases from J, leaving 8 bases between. In germline, CDR1 is PRHDT, CDR2 FYEKMQ (reference sequence). Here the CDR3 reads CASSPEGTEAFF. For the CDR3, the DNA is TGTGCCAGCAGCCCGGAGGGCACTGAAGCTTTCTTT.

The chain combines TRBV10-3 with TRBJ1-2; D call uncertain. Germline-derived CDR1 and CDR2 are ENHRY and SYGVKD. Trimming removed 0 bases from V and 2 bases from J, with 4 bases in between. The CDR3 is made up of 13 amino acids. Written as DNA, the CDR3 is TGTGCCATCAGTGAGTCGACCAACTATGGCTACACCTTC. Residues: CAISESTNYGYTF.

The V and J genes are TRBV29-1 and TRBJ2-7; 9 bases are shared with TRBD2. The CDR3 is made up of 13 amino acids. V trimming: 4 bases; J trimming: 4 bases; junction bases outside the gene matches: 5. Germline CDR1 and CDR2: SQVTM and ANQGSEA. The CDR3: CSVGREGRYEQYF. The CDR3 DNA is TGCAGCGTTGGGCGGGAGGGCCGTTACGAGCAGTACTTC.

The chain joins TRBV7-2 to TRBJ2-2, with 9 positions matching TRBD1. Germline trimming cut 5 bases from V and 4 bases from J; bases unmatched to any gene: 5. The V gene's germline CDR1 is SGHTA and CDR2 FQGNSA. CDR3 length: 15 residues. Here the CDR3 reads CASSPRDRATGELFF. CDR3 bases: TGTGCCAGCAGCCCCCGGGACAGGGCCACCGGGGAGCTGTTTTTT. Drawing the rest from reference TRBV7-2 and TRBJ2-2, the complete variable domain is GAGVSQSPSNKVTEKGKDVELRCDPISGHTALYWYRQSLGQGLEFLIYFQGNSAPDKSGLPSDRFSAERTGGSVSTLTIQRTQQEDSAVYLCASSPRDRATGELFFGEGSRLTVL.

This rearrangement joins TRBV9 to TRBJ2-7; D unresolved. Trimming took off 4 bases at V and 5 bases at J, with 16 bases between the two ends. CDR3 size: 14 residues. The germline V gene has CDR1 SGDLS and CDR2 YYNGEE. CDR3 in DNA: TGTGCCAGCAGCAGGCGGTCCAACCCCGACGAGCAGTACTTC. Amino acid sequence: CASSRRSNPDEQYF.

The chain couples TRBV2 to TRBJ2-7, with 11 nucleotides matching TRBD1. CDR1 SNHLY and CDR2 FYNNEI come from the germline V gene. This CDR3 comprises 14 residues. J was trimmed by 5 bases and V by 8 bases; bases with no gene match: 8. The CDR3: CASDLGQGAHEQYF. The CDR3 bases are TGTGCCAGCGACCTAGGACAGGGGGCTCACGAGCAGTACTTC.

This clone has a single count. The J gene is TRBJ2-7, the V gene TRBV6-4, with 10 bases fitting TRBD1. J lost 5 bases, V lost 8 bases, and 6 bases had no gene match. The germline V gene has CDR1 MRHNA and CDR2 SNTAGT. This CDR3 is 13 amino acids long. This CDR3 is CASSTGGRDEQYF. The DNA of the CDR3 is TGTGCCAGCTCGACAGGGGGCCGGGACGAGCAGTACTTC.

The chain combines TRBV18 with TRBJ2-7, with D tentatively TRBD2 (5 bases). The V gene's germline CDR1 is KGHSH and CDR2 LQKENI. The V end was cut by 2 bases, the J end by 3 bases, with 11 bases between. The CDR3 has 14 amino acids. The CDR3 is CASSPGQEVYEQYF. The CDR3 nucleotides are TGTGCCAGCTCACCAGGGCAGGAGGTCTACGAGCAGTACTTC.

This chain links TRBV7-2 with TRBJ2-5, with 8 bases identical to TRBD2. The better agreement between TRBJ2-7 and the DNA end casts doubt on the J call. Germline V gives CDR1 SGHTA, CDR2 FQGNSA. The CDR3 spans 16 residues. CDR3 in amino acids: CASSPRGGTSSYEQYF. The CDR3 nucleotides read TGTGCCAGCAGCCCCCGGGGGGGGACAAGCTCCTACGAGCAGTACTTC.